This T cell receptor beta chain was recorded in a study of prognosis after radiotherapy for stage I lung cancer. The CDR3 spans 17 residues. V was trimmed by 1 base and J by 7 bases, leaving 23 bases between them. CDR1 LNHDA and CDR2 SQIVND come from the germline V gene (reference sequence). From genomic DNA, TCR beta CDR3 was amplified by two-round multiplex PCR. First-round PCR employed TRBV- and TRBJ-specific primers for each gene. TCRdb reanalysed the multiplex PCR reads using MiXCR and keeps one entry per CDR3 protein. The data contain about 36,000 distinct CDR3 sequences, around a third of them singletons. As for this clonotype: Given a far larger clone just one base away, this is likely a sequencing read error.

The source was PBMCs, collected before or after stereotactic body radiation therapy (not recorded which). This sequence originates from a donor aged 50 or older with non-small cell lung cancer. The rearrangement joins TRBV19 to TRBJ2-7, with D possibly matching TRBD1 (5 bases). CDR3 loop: CASSIGSRQTSYNEQYF. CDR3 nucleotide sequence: TGTGCCAGTAGTATAGGGTCCCGACAGACCTCCTACAATGAGCAGTACTTC.